This TCR beta chain emerged from a study of PD-L1 blockade in urothelial cancer. Study at large: Blood drawn 3 weeks (second dose) and 6 weeks after treatment start was analyzed. Reported median T cell count for blood samples was some 140,000.

The method was immunoSEQ multiplex PCR; TCRdb's version includes in-frame clones alone and lacks a portion of them. The sample lists about 63,000 clones, approximately 81% occurring once. Time point meaning: pretreatment peripheral blood. Patients yielded 1 to 8 samples each, pretreatment and on-treatment. The CDR3 sequence is 13 residues long. V lost 4 bases, J lost 3 bases, and 8 bases lay in between. Germline V CDR1 and CDR2: SGHAT, FQNNGV. The sample in question was PBMCs, obtained around atezolizumab (anti-PD-L1) treatment. The chain combines TRBV11-2 with TRBJ2-3; the D gene is possibly TRBD2 (6 bases). This clonotype was sampled from a man between 65 and 80 years old with urothelial cancer. The CDR3 bases are TGTGCCAGCAGCTGGAGCGGGACAGATACGCAGTATTTT. This sequence encodes CASSWSGTDTQYF.